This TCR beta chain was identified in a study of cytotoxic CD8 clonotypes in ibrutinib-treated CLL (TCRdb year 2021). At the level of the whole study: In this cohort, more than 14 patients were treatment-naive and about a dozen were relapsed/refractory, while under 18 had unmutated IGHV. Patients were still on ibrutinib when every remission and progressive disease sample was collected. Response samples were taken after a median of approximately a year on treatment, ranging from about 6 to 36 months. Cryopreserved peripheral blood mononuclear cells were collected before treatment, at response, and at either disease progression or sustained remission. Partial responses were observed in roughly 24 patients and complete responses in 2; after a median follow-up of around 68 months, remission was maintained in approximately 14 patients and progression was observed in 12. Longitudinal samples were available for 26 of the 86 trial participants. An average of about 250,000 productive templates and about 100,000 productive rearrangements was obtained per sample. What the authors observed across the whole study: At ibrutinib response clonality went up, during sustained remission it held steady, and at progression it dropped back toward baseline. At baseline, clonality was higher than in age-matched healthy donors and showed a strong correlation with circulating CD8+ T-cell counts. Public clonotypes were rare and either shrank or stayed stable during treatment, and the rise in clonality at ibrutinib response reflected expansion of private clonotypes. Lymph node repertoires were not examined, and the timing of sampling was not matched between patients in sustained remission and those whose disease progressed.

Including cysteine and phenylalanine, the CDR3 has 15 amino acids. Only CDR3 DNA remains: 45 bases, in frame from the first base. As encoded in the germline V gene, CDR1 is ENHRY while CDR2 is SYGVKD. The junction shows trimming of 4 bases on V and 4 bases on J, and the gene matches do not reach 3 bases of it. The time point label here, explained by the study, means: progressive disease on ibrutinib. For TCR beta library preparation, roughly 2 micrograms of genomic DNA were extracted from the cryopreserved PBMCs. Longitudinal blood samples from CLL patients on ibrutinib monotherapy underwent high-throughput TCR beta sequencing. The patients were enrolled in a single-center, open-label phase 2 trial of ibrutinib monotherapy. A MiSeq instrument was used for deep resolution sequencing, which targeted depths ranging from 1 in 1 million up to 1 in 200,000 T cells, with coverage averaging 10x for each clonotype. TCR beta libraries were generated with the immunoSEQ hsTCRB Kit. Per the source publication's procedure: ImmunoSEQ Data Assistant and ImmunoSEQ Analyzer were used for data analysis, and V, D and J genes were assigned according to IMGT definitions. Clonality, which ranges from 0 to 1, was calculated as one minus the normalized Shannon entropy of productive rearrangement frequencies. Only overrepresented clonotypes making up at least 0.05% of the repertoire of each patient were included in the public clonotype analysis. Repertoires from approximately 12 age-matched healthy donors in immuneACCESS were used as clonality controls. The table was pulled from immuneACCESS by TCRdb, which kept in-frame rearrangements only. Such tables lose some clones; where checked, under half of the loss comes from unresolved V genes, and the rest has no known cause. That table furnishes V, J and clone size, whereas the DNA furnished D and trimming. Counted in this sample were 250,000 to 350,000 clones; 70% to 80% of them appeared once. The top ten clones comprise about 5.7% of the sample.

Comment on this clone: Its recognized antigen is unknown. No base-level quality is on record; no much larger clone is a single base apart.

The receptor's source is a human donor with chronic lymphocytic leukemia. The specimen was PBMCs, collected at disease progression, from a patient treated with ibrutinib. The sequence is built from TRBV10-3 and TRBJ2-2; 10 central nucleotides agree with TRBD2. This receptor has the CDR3 CAISGTSGFTGELFF. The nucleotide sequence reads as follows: TGTGCCATCAGTGGGACTAGCGGATTCACCGGGGAGCTGTTTTTT.